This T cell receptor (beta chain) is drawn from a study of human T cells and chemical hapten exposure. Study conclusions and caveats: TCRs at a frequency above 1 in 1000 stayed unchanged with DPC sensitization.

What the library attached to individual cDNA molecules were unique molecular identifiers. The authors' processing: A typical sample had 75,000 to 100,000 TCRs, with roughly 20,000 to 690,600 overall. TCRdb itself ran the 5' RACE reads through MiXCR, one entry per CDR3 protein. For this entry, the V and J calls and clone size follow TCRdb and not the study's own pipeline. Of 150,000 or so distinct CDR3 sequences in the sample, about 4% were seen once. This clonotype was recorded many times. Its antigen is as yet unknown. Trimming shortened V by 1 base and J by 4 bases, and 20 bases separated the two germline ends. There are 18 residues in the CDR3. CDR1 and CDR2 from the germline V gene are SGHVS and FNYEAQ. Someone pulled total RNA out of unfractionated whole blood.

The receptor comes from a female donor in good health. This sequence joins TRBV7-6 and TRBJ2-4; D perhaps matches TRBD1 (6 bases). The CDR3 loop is CASSLVDGQPEDKNIQYF. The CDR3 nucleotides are TGTGCCAGCAGCTTAGTAGACGGACAGCCAGAAGATAAAAACATTCAGTACTTC.